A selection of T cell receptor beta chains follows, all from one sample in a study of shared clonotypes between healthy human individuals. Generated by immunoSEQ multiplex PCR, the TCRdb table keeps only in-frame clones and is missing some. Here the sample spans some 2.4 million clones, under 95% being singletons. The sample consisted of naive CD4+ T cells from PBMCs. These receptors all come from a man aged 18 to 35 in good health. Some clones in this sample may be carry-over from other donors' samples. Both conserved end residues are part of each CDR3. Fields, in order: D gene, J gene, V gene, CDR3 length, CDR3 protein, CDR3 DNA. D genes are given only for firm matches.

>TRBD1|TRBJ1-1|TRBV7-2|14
CASSSATGVTEAFF
TGTGCCAGCAGCTCAGCGACAGGGGTAACTGAAGCTTTCTTT
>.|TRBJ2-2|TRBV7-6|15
CASSFRTANTGELFF
TGTGCCAGCAGCTTCCGGACAGCTAACACCGGGGAGCTGTTTTTT
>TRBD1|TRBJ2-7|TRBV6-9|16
CASRCGQGFLSYEQYF
TGTGCCAGCAGGTGCGGACAGGGCTTCCTCTCCTACGAGCAGTACTTC
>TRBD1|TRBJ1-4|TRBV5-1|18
CASSLTGTGGTLGEKLFF
TGCGCCAGCAGCTTGACCGGGACAGGGGGCACTCTGGGTGAAAAACTGTTTTTT
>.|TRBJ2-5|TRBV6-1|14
CASSGDPFREAQYF
TGTGCCAGCAGTGGAGACCCCTTTCGAGAGGCCCAGTACTTC
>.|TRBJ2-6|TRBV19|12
CARRTGANVLTF
TGTGCCAGGAGGACCGGGGCCAACGTCCTGACTTTC
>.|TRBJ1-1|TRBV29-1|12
CSVTDRNTEAFF
TGCAGCGTTACCGACAGGAACACTGAAGCTTTCTTT
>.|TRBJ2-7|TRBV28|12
CASRGTTYEQYF
TGTGCCAGCAGAGGTACCACCTACGAGCAGTACTTC
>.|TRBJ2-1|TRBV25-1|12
CASSGRVIEQFF
TGTGCCAGCAGTGGAAGAGTCATTGAGCAGTTCTTC
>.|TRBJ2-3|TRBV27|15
CASSFSRGGTDTQYF
TGTGCCAGCAGTTTCTCCAGGGGCGGGACAGATACGCAGTATTTT
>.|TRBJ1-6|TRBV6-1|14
CASSESRFRRPLHF
TGTGCCAGCAGTGAAAGTCGGTTCCGGCGCCCCCTCCACTTT
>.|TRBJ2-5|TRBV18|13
CASSPPSQETQYF
TGTGCCAGCTCACCCCCCTCCCAAGAGACCCAGTACTTC
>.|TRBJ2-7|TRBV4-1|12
CASSPPGYEQYF
TGCGCCAGCAGCCCCCCCGGGTACGAGCAGTACTTC
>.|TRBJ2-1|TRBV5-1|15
CASAKGVGSYNEQFF
TGCGCCAGCGCTAAGGGGGTGGGCTCCTACAATGAGCAGTTCTTC
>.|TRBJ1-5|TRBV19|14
CASSPPGSNQPQHF
TGTGCCAGTAGTCCACCAGGCAGCAATCAGCCCCAGCATTTT
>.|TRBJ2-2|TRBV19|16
CASSIVFGGNTGELFF
TGTGCCAGTAGTATCGTTTTTGGCGGGAACACCGGGGAGCTGTTTTTT